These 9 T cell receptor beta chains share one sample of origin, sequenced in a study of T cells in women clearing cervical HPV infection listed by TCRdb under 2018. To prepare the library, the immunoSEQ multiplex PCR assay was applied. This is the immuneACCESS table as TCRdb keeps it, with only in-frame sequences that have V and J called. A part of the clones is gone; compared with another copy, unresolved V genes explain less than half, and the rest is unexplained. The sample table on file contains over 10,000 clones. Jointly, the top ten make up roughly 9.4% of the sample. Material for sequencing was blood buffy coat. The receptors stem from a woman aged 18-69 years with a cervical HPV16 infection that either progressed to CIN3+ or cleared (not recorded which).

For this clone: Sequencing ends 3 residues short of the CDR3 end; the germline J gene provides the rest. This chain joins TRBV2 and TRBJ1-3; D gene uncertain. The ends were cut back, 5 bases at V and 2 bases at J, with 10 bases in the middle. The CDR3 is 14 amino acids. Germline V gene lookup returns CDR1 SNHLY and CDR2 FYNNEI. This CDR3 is CASSSGLAGNTIYF. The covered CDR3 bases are TGTGCCAGCAGTTCAGGCTTGGCTGGAAACACC.

The CDR3 DNA, read in part, is TGTGCCAGTAAGGGACAGGGCGATGGC. The encoded protein is CASKGQGDG. The whole CDR3 protein is CASKGQGDGYTF. The rearrangement joins TRBV19 to TRBJ1-2; 9 bases line up with TRBD1. The read ends 3 residues shy of where the CDR3 ends; the end is completed using the germline J gene. The CDR3 consists of 12 residues. Germline V lookup: CDR1 LNHDA, CDR2 SQIVND (reference sequence). The junction had 3 bases not matched to a gene; V was cut back by 7 bases and J by 6 bases.

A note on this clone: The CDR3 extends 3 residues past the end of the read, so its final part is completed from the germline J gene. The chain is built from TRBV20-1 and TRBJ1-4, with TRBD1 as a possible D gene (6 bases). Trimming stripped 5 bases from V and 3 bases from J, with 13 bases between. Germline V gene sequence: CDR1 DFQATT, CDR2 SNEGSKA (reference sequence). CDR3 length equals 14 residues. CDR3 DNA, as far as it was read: TGCAGTGCTGGTGCGACAGGCTCTAATGAAAAA. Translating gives CSAGATGSNEK. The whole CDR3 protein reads CSAGATGSNEKLFF.

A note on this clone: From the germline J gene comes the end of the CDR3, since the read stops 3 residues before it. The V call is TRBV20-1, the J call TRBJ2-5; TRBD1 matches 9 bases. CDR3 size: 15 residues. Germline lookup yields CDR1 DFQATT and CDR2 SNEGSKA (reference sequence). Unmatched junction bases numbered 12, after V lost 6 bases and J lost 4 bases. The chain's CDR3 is CSAPSRTGVGETQYF. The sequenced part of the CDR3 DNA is TGCAGTGCCCCGTCGCGGACAGGGGTAGGAGAGACC.

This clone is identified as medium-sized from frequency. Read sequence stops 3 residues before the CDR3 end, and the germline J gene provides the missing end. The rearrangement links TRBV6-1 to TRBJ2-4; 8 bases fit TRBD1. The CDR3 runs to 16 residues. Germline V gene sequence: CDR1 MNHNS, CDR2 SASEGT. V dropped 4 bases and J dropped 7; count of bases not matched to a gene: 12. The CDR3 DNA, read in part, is TGTGCCAGCAGTGGACAGGGGTCGGTTTTGCTTAACATT. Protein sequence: CASSGQGSVLLNI. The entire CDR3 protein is CASSGQGSVLLNIQYF.

Partial CDR3 DNA: TGTGCCAGCACCCCGGACATAAACTATGGC. Amino acid sequence: CASTPDINYG. The complete CDR3 reads CASTPDINYGYTF. The chain has TRBV11-2 and TRBJ1-2, with TRBD1 as a possible D gene (5 bases). The read finishes 3 residues shy of the CDR3 end, and the germline J gene is used to complete it. V gave up 7 bases and J gave up 2 bases, with 11 bases separating them. CDR1 is SGHAT and CDR2 is FQNNGV in the germline V gene. This CDR3 is 13 amino acids long.

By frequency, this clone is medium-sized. CDR3 bases read: TGTGCCAGCAGTGAGGGACCTAGCGGGGGCCTCTACTCG. This codes for CASSEGPSGGLYS. The entire CDR3 is CASSEGPSGGLYSQYF. This chain uses TRBV6-1 with TRBJ2-3; 10 bases align to TRBD2. The CDR3 extends 3 residues past the end of the read, so its final part is completed from the germline J gene. This CDR3 contains 16 residues. The germline gives CDR1 MNHNS, CDR2 SASEGT.

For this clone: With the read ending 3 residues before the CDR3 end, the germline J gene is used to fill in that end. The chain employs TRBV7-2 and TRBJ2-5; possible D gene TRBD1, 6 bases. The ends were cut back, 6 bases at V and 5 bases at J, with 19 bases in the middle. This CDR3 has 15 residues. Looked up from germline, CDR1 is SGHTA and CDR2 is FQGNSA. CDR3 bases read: TGTGCCAGCAGACTTAGTGGGGGCGGAGTGGAGACC. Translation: CASRLSGGGVET. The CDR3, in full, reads CASRLSGGGVETQYF. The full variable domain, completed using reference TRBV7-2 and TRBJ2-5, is GAGVSQSPSNKVTEKGKDVELRCDPISGHTALYWYRQSLGQGLEFLIYFQGNSAPDKSGLPSDRFSAERTGGSVSTLTIQRTQQEDSAVYLCASRLSGGGVETQYFGPGTRLLVL.

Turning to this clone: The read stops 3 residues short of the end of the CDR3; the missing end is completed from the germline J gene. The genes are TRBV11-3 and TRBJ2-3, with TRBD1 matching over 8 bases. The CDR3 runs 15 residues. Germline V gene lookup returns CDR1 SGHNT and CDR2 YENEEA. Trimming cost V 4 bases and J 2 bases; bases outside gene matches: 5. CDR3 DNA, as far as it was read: TGTGCCAGCAGCTCAGGACAGGGTTTCACAGATACG. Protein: CASSSGQGFTDT. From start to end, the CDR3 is CASSSGQGFTDTQYF.